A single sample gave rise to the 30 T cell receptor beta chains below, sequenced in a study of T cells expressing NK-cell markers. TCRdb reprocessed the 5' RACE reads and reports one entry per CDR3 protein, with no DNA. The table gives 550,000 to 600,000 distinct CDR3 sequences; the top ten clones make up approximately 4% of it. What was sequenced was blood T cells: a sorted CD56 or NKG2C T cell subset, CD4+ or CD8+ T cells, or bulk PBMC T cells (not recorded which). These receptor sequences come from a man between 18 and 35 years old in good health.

CDR3 residues: CSAQTREGLGTEAFF. The chain has TRBV20-1 and TRBJ1-1; TCRdb calls TRBD1, which cannot be checked without DNA. The length of the CDR3 is 15 residues. CDR1 and CDR2 from the germline V gene are DFQATT and SNEGSKA (reference sequence).

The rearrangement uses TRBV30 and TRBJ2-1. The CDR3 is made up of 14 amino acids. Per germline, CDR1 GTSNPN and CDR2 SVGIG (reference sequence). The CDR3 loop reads CACSLAGLYNEQFF.

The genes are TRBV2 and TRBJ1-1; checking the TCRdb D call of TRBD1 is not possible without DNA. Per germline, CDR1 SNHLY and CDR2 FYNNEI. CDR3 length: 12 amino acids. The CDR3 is CASRQDGTEAFF.

The CDR3 region is CASIYQGGNYEQYF. This sequence joins TRBV6-1 and TRBJ2-7; lacking DNA, the TRBD1 call made by TCRdb goes unchecked. The CDR3 totals 14 residues. Looked up from germline, CDR1 is MNHNS and CDR2 is SASEGT.

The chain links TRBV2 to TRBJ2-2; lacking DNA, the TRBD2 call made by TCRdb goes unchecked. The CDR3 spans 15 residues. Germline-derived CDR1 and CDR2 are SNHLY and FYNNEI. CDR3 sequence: CASSAGLVSSGELFF.

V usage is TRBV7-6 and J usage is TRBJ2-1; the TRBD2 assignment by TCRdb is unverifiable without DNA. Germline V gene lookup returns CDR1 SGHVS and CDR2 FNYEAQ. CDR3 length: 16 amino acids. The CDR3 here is CASSSTTSGIYNEQFF.

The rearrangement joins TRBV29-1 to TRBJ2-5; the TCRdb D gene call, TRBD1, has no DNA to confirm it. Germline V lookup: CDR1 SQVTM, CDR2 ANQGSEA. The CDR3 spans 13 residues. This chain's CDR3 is CSVPGGSRETQYF.

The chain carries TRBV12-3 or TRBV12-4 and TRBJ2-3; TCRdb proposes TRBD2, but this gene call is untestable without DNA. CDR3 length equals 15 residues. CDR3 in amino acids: CASSLGTSHSDTQYF.

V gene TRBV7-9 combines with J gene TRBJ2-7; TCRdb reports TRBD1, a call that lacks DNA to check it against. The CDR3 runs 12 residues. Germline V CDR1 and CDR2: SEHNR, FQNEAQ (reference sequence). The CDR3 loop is CASSPRDYEQYF. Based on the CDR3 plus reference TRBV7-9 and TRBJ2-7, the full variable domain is DTGVSQNPRHKITKRGQNVTFRCDPISEHNRLYWYRQTLGQGPEFLTYFQNEAQLEKSRLLSDRFSAERPKGSFSTLEIQRTEQGDSAMYLCASSPRDYEQYFGPGTRLTVT.

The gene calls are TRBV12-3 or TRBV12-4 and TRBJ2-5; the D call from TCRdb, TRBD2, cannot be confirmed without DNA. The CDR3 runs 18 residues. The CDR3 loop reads CASRGGWDPSSPQETQYF.

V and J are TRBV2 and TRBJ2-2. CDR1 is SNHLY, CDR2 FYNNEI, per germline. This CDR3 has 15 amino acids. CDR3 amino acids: CASVWGSSNTGELFF.

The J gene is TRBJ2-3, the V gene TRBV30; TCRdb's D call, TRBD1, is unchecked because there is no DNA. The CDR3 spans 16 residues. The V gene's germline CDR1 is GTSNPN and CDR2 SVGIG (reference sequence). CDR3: CAWSVRLPTPTDTQYF. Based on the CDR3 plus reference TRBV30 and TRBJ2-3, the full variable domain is SQTIHQWPATLVQPVGSPLSLECTVEGTSNPNLYWYRQAAGRGLQLLFYSVGIGQISSEVPQNLSASRPQDRQFILSSKKLLLSDSGFYLCAWSVRLPTPTDTQYFGPGTRLTVL.

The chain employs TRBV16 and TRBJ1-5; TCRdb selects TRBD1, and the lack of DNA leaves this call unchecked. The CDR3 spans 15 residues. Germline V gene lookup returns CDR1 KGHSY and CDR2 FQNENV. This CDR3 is CASSQSTGNNQPQHF.

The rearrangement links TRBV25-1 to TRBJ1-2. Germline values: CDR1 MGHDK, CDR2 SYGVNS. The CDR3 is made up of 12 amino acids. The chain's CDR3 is CASKAGRYGYTF.

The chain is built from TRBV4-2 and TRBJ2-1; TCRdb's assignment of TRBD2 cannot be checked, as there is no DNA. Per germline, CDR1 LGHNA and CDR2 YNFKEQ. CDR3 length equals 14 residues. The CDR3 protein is CASSQASGTNEQFF.

CDR3 residues: CASSYYAEFGNTIYF. The chain employs TRBV6-5 and TRBJ1-3. In germline, CDR1 is MNHEY, CDR2 SVGAGI. The length of the CDR3 is 15 residues.

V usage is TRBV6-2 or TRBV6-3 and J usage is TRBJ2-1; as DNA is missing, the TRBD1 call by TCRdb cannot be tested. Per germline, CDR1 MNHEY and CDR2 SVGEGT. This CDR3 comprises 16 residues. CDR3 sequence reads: CASSYGAAPPYNEQFF.

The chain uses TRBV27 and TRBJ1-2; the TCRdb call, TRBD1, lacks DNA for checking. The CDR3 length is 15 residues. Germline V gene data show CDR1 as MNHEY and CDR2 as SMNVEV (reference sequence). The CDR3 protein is CASSLSGGSNYGYTF.

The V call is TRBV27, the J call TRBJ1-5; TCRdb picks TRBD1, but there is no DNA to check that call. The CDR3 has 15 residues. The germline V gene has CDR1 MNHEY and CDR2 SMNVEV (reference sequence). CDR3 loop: CASSPNRGINQPQHF.

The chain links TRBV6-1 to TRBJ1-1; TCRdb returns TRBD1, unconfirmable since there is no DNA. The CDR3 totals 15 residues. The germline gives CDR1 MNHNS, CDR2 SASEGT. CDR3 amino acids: CASSAPKGGNTEAFF.

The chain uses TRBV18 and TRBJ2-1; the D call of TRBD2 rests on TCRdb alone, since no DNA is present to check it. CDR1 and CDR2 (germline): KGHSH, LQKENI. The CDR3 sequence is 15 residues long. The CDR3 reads CASPNPGLSDDEQFF.

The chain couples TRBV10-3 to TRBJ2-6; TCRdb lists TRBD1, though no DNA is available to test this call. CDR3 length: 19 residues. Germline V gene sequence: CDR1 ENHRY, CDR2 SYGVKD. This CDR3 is CAITRDNPALFSGANVLTF.

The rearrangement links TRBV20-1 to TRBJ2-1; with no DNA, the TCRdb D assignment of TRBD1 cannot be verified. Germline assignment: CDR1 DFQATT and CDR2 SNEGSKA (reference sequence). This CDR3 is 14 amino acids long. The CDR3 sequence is CSAGKISQGNEQFF.

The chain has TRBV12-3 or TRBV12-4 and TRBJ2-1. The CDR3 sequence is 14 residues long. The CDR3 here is CASSVVGSGNEQFF.

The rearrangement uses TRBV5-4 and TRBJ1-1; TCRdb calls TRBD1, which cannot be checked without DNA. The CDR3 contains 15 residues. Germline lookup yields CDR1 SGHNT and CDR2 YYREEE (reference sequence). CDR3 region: CASSLALQANTEAFF.

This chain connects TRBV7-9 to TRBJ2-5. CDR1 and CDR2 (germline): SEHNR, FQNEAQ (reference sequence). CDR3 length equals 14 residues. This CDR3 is CASSLAAMHGTQYF.

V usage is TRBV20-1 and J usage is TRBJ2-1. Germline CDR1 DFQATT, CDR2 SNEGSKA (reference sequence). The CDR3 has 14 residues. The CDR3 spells CSADGVGSYNEQFF.

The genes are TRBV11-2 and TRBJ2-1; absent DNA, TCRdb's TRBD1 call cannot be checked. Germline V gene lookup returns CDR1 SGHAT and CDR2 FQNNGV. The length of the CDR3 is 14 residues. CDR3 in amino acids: CASKRGFSYNEQFF.

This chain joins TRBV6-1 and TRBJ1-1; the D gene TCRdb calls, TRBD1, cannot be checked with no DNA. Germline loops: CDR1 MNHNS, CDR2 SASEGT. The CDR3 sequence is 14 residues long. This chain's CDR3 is CASSPPDVNTEAFF.

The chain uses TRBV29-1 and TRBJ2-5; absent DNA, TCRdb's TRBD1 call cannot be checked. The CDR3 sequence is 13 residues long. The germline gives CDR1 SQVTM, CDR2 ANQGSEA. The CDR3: CSVEVLQGETQYF.